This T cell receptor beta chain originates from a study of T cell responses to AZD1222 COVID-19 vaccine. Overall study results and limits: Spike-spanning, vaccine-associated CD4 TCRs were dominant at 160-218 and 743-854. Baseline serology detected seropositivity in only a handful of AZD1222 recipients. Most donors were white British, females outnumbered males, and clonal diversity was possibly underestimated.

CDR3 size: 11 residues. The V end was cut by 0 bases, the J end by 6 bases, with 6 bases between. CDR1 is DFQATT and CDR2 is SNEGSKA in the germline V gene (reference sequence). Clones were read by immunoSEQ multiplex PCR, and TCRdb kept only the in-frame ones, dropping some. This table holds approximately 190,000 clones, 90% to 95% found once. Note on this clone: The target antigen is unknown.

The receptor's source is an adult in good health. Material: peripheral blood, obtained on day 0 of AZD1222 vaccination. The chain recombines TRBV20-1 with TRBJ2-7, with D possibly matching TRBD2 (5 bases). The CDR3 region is CSARDRGEQYF. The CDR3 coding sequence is TGCAGTGCTAGAGATCGGGGCGAGCAGTACTTC.